This T cell receptor beta chain appears in the sequencing data of a study of blood T cell repertoires in COVID-19. In the study overall: The United States, Italy and Spain were the sources of the acute and convalescent COVID-19 samples.

The CDR3 covers 15 residues. The ends lost 4 bases at V and 7 bases at J; junction bases unmatched: 9. CDR1 is SGHDT and CDR2 is YYEEEE in the germline V gene. The protocol was immunoSEQ multiplex PCR, while the TCRdb copy is restricted to in-frame clones and leaves out a portion. The table has 120,000 to 150,000 clones, 85% to 90% seen once. Sequences were obtained from peripheral blood. V and J are TRBV5-6 and TRBJ2-3; 10 positions agree with TRBD1. This sequence originates from a human donor in a cohort sampled during active COVID-19. The CDR3 is CASSPRRTGGNTQYF. The CDR3 DNA is TGTGCCAGCAGCCCCAGAAGGACAGGGGGGAATACGCAGTATTTT.